This T cell receptor (beta chain) was sequenced for a study of blood T cell repertoires in COVID-19. Study background: Spain, Italy and the United States supplied samples that represented acute and convalescent COVID-19. PBMCs, B-cell-depleted T cells, or T cells were the source of the cDNA or gDNA that made up the material.

Authors' analysis steps: Nucleated cell counts were estimated from reference gene primer amplification. The repertoire was sequenced with immunoSEQ multiplex PCR; TCRdb's copy has only in-frame clones and lacks some. For V, J and clone size, that table is used; D and trimming come from the DNA. The table lists about 440,000 clones, around 89% of them singletons, with 4.3% in the top ten. The CDR3 totals 14 residues. CDR1 is SQVTM and CDR2 is ANQGSEA in the germline V gene. Losses at the gene ends were 4 bases for V and 2 bases for J; bases not matched to a gene: 4. The V call is TRBV29-1, the J call TRBJ2-3, with TRBD1 matching over 9 bases. Sequenced sample: peripheral blood. The source of this sequence is a woman under 40 with acute or convalescent COVID-19. The CDR3 bases are TGCAGCGTTGCACAGGGGGCCGTCACAGATACGCAGTATTTT. Translation: CSVAQGAVTDTQYF.